The source of this T cell receptor beta chain is a study of cytomegalovirus exposure and HLA in healthy donors. Study-wide points: With high specificity and sensitivity, the classifier reportedly diagnosed cytomegalovirus status. Some TCR beta chains (around 180 of them) were listed as cytomegalovirus-associated. Clusters of TCRs from the first cohort tended to co-occur in the approximately 130 validation repertoires (as a later analysis found).

CDR1 and CDR2 (germline): SSHAT, FNYEAQ (reference sequence). Trimming took 5 bases from V and 8 from J, leaving 13 bases between them. The CDR3 has 13 amino acids. Generated by immunoSEQ multiplex PCR, the TCRdb table keeps only in-frame clones and is missing some. In the table there are roughly 180,000 clones, more than 75% of which are singletons. This clone was detected once. Its antigen remains unknown. The chain recombines TRBV7-7 with TRBJ2-1, with D tentatively TRBD1 or TRBD2 (5 bases each). The source of this sequence is a man aged 25-45 years in good health and CMV-seropositive. Sequenced input: PBMCs. The CDR3: CASSPNGGDEQFF. The DNA for the CDR3 is TGTGCCAGCAGCCCCAATGGGGGTGATGAGCAGTTCTTC.